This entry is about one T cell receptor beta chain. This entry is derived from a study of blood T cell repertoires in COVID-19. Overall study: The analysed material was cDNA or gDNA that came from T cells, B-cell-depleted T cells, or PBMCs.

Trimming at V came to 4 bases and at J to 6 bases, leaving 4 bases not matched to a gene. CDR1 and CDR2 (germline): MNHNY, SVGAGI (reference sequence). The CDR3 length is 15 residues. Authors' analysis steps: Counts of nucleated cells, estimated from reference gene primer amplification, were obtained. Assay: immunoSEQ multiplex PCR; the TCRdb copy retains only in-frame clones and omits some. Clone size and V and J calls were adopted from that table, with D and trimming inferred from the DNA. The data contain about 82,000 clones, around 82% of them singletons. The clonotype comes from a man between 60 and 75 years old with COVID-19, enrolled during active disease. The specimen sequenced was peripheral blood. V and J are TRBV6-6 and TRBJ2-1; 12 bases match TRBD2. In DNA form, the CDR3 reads TGTGCCAGCAGTTCCGGACTAGCGGGACTCAATGAGCAGTTCTTC. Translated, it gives CASSSGLAGLNEQFF.